The 9 T cell receptor beta chains reported below all come from one sample, sequenced in a study of blood T cells in healthy people across ages. The use of a sample-barcoded 5' primer and a J-beta primer mix characterized a second PCR of roughly 6 to 12 cycles. A single record per CDR3 protein comes from TCRdb applying MiXCR to the 5' RACE reads. Of approximately 1.5 million distinct CDR3 sequences in the sample, approximately 42% are singletons; the top ten hold roughly 3.7%. The sample taken for sequencing was blood. These receptors all stem from a woman younger than 30 in good health.

Of note for this clonotype: One base away lies a much larger clone, so this may be a sequencing read error. J is TRBJ2-7 and V is TRBV4-3, with 7 bases identical to TRBD2. With V trimmed by 1 base and J by 7 bases, 16 bases remained unmatched. CDR3 size: 17 residues. Germline assignment: CDR1 LGHNA and CDR2 YSLEER. The CDR3 bases are TGCGCCAGCAGCCAAGGGATTACTACTAGCGCATACAATGAGCAGTACTTC. Protein: CASSQGITTSAYNEQYF.

There are many counts of this clonotype. The gene calls are TRBV12-3 or TRBV12-4 and TRBJ2-7, with 8 bases aligning to TRBD1. The CDR3 runs 21 residues. V lost 5 bases to trimming and J lost 1 base; unmatched junction nucleotides: 25. The chain's CDR3 is CASSRLARGLFLQDNSYEQYF. In DNA form, the CDR3 reads TGTGCCAGCAGTAGGCTCGCCAGGGGGCTTTTCCTACAAGATAATTCCTACGAGCAGTACTTC.

This clonotype was counted between two and nine times. The chain combines TRBV11-2 with TRBJ1-5; 8 bases are a match to TRBD1. J gave up 6 bases and V 4 bases, and 8 bases lay outside the gene matches. The V gene's germline CDR1 is SGHAT and CDR2 FQNNGV. CDR3 size: 15 residues. CDR3 in amino acids: CASSSGQGKGQPQHF. Written as DNA, the CDR3 is TGTGCCAGCAGCTCCGGACAGGGAAAAGGTCAGCCCCAGCATTTT.

The genes are TRBV6-5 and TRBJ2-7; 8 bases are shared with TRBD1. Germline CDR1 and CDR2: MNHEY and SVGAGI. Germline trimming cut 4 bases from V and 1 base from J; bases unmatched to any gene: 9. CDR3 length equals 16 residues. The CDR3 loop reads CASSFKPGQVSYEQYF. In DNA, the CDR3 is TGTGCCAGCAGTTTCAAGCCGGGACAGGTTTCCTACGAGCAGTACTTC.

The sample holds a few counts of this clonotype. The chain has TRBV12-3 or TRBV12-4 and TRBJ2-5; 11 bases agree with TRBD2. The CDR3 length is 14 residues. After removal of 6 bases from V and 2 bases from J, the junction contained 2 bases not matched to a gene. The CDR3 loop reads CASRLAGVQETQYF. The CDR3 DNA sequence: TGTGCCAGCAGACTAGCGGGAGTTCAAGAGACCCAGTACTTC.

The chain joins TRBV5-6 to TRBJ2-1; no clear D. Deletions cut 0 bases from V and 6 bases from J, with 13 bases between. The CDR3 extends over 15 amino acids. In germline, CDR1 is SGHDT, CDR2 YYEEEE. The CDR3 DNA is TGTGCCAGCAGCTTGGCCCGCAACCCGTTCAATGAGCAGTTCTTC. As protein: CASSLARNPFNEQFF.

This clonotype was counted many times. The chain joins TRBV12-3 or TRBV12-4 to TRBJ1-5; 10 nucleotides agree with TRBD1. The ends lost 5 bases at V and 1 base at J; junction bases unmatched: 2. The CDR3 has 15 residues. The CDR3 sequence: CASSRQGASNQPQHF. The CDR3 DNA is TGTGCCAGCAGTAGACAGGGGGCGAGCAATCAGCCCCAGCATTTT.

The chain is built from TRBV20-1 and TRBJ2-1, with D possibly being TRBD2 (6 bases). Trimming removed 7 bases at V and 3 bases at J, with 13 bases between. Germline V gene lookup returns CDR1 DFQATT and CDR2 SNEGSKA (reference sequence). The CDR3 consists of 13 residues. CDR3 in DNA: TGCAGTGTACGGGAGAGCGTCTACAATGAGCAGTTCTTC. Encoded protein: CSVRESVYNEQFF.

The V call is TRBV20-1, the J call TRBJ2-1; 7 nucleotides agree with TRBD2. The ends lost 0 bases at V and 2 bases at J; junction bases unmatched: 7. The germline CDR1 and CDR2 sequences are DFQATT and SNEGSKA (reference sequence). This CDR3 is 16 amino acids long. CDR3 nucleotide sequence: TGCAGTGCTAGAGAGTATGGCGGGGGACCCTACAATGAGCAGTTCTTC. Protein sequence: CSAREYGGGPYNEQFF.